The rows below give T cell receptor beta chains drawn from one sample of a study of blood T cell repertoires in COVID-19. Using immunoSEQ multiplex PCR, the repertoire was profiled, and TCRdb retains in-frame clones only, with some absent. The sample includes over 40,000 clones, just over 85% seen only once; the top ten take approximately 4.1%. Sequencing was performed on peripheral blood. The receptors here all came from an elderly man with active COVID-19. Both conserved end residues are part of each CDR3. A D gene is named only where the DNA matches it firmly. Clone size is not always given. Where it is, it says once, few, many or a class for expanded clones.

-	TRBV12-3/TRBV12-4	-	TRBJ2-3	CASSLTYTQYF	TGTGCCAGCAGTTTAACATATACGCAGTATTTT
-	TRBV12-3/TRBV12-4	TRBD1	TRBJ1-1	CASSLDRVEAFF	TGTGCCAGCAGTTTGGACAGGGTTGAAGCTTTCTTT
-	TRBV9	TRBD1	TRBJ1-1	CASSPMAGGPNTEAFF	TGTGCCAGCAGCCCGATGGCAGGGGGCCCTAACACTGAAGCTTTCTTT
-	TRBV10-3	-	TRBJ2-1	CAISRIGDEQFF	TGTGCCATCAGTCGTATCGGGGATGAGCAGTTCTTC
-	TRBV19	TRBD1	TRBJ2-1	CASGTGLNNEQFF	TGTGCCAGCGGGACAGGGCTTAACAATGAGCAGTTCTTC
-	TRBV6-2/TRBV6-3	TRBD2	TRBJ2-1	CASSLLAGGDNEQFF	TGTGCCAGCAGCTTACTAGCGGGGGGTGACAATGAGCAGTTCTTC
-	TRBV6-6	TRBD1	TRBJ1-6	CASSYRQGRDSPLHF	TGTGCCAGCAGTTACCGACAGGGCCGGGATTCACCCCTCCACTTT
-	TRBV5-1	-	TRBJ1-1	CASSFGPGGMNTEAFF	-
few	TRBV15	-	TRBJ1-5	CATSRDLFRRQVSNQPQHF	TGTGCCACCAGCAGAGATCTATTTCGGAGGCAGGTTAGCAATCAGCCCCAGCATTTT
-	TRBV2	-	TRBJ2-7	CASSSDNLAYEQYF	TGTGCCAGCAGTTCGGACAACCTCGCCTACGAGCAGTACTTC
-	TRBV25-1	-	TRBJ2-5	CASSDLSDSAKTQYF	TGTGCCAGCAGTGATTTGTCTGATAGTGCGAAGACCCAGTACTTC
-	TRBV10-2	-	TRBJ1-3	CASSPRQTGNTIYF	TGCGCCAGCAGTCCCCGACAGACTGGAAACACCATATATTTT
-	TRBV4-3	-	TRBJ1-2	CAPPAGRPELGYTF	TGCGCCCCTCCTGCCGGGAGGCCAGAGCTTGGCTACACCTTC
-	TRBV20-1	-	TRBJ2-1	CSASPRALSSYNEQFF	TGCAGTGCTAGTCCGCGGGCTTTGAGCTCCTACAATGAGCAGTTCTTC
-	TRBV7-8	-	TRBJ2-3	CASGRGAGPDTQYF	TGTGCCAGTGGACGGGGGGCCGGCCCAGATACGCAGTATTTT
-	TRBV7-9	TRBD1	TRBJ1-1	CATLGGPAEAFF	TGTGCCACCCTAGGGGGCCCCGCTGAAGCTTTCTTT
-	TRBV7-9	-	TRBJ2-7	CASSLPRANGDEQYF	TGTGCCAGCAGCTTACCGCGGGCGAATGGAGACGAGCAGTACTTC
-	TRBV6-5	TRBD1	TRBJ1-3	CASTGQGNTIYF	TGTGCCAGCACGGGACAGGGAAACACCATATATTTT
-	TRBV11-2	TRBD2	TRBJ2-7	CASSAAFGGRTYEQYF	TGTGCCAGCAGCGCAGCCTTCGGCGGGAGGACGTACGAGCAGTACTTC
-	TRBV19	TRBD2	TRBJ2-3	CATSSGATDTQYF	TGTGCCACGTCTAGCGGGGCCACAGATACGCAGTATTTT
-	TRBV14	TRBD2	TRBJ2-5	CASSQVGGSETQYF	TGTGCCAGCAGCCAAGTTGGCGGGAGTGAGACCCAGTACTTC
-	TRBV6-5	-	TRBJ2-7	CASKSAGGHYEQYF	TGTGCCAGCAAGTCGGCAGGCGGGCACTACGAGCAGTACTTC
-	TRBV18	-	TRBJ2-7	CASSPPWDTYEQYF	TGTGCCAGCTCACCACCCTGGGACACCTACGAGCAGTACTTC
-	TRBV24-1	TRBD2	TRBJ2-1	CATSDPSGKQFF	TGTGCCACCAGTGACCCTAGCGGAAAGCAGTTCTTC
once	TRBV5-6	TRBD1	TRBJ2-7	CASSYPLVIGQGQSYEQYF	TGTGCCAGCAGCTACCCCCTTGTTATCGGACAGGGCCAATCCTACGAGCAGTACTTC
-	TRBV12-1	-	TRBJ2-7	CASSFTPKREVTSGSYEQYF	TGTGCCAGCAGCTTCACCCCAAAGCGGGAGGTGACAAGCGGTTCCTACGAGCAGTACTTC
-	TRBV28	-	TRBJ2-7	CASSSGPYYEQYF	TGTGCCAGCAGTTCAGGGCCGTACTACGAGCAGTACTTC
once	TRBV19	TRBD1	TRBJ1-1	CASRKFRDSDLKNTEAFF	TGTGCCAGTAGAAAGTTCAGGGACAGTGACCTAAAGAACACTGAAGCTTTCTTT
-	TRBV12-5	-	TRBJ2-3	CASVPRTSTDTQYF	TGTGCTAGTGTCCCAAGAACTAGCACAGATACGCAGTATTTT
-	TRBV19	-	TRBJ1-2	CASSTALLGQGLVGYTF	TGTGCCAGTAGTACAGCCCTATTGGGGCAGGGCCTCGTGGGCTACACCTTC
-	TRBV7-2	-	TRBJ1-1	CASSLAQLNTEAFF	TGTGCCAGCAGCTTAGCACAGTTGAACACTGAAGCTTTCTTT
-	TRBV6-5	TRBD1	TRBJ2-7	CASSTQTGLNYEQYF	TGTGCCAGCAGTACCCAGACAGGGCTAAACTACGAGCAGTACTTC
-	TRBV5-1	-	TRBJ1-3	CASSLGAGRNTIYF	TGCGCCAGCAGCTTGGGGGCAGGTCGAAACACCATATATTTT
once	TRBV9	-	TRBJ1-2	CASSVGQSNYGYTF	TGTGCCAGCAGCGTAGGTCAGTCTAACTATGGCTACACCTTC
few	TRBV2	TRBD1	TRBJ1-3	CASSERDSPFSGNTIYF	TGTGCCAGCAGTGAAAGGGACAGCCCTTTCTCTGGAAACACCATATATTTT
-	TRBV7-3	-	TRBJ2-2	CASSFAGELFF	TGTGCCAGCAGCTTCGCCGGGGAGCTGTTTTTT
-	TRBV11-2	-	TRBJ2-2	CASSLDTGAGPGELFF	TGTGCCAGCAGCTTAGATACGGGAGCGGGTCCCGGGGAGCTGTTTTTT
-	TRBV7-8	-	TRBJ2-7	CASSHSPQYF	TGTGCCAGCAGCCACTCCCCCCAGTACTTC
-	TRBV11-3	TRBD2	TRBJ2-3	CASSARLAQEDTQYF	TGTGCCAGCAGCGCCCGACTAGCGCAGGAAGATACGCAGTATTTT
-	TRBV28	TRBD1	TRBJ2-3	CASSLRDSLTDTQYF	TGTGCCAGCAGTTTACGGGACAGCTTGACAGATACGCAGTATTTT
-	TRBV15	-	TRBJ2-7	CATSRTDNYEQYF	TGTGCCACCAGCAGAACGGACAACTACGAGCAGTACTTC
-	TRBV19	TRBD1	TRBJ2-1	CASSNRDRGRILYNEQFF	TGTGCCAGTAGTAACCGGGACAGGGGCCGAATTCTCTACAATGAGCAGTTCTTC